This TCR beta chain emerged from a study of response to subunit inactivated influenza vaccine (dated by TCRdb to 2016 to 2019). Turning to the overall study: To follow how T cells responded to a trivalent subunit inactivated influenza vaccine, the researchers relied on deep quantitative profiling of the T cell receptor repertoire. The study at large found these results: According to the authors, only a limited number of new T cells may be recruited by each seasonal influenza vaccination.

This clonotype turned up a few times. Its binding antigen is unknown. Base qualities are missing; no much larger clone stands one base away. Trimming costs V 6 bases and J 4 bases, and their ends lie 12 bases apart. From the cysteine up to the phenylalanine, the CDR3 has a length of 12 residues. The read is trimmed to its CDR3 DNA, 36 bases read in frame from base 1. From a lookup of the germline V gene, CDR1 and CDR2 are SQVTM and ANQGSEA. Libraries were prepared through RT-PCR. Instrument on record: Illumina HiSeq 2500. The raw public reads went through TCRdb reprocessing: fastp at Q25, MiXCR clone calling, in-frame beta chains kept. Each CDR3 protein gets just one entry, which takes the most common genes and DNA from the rows behind it. In this sample the table shows about 540,000 distinct CDR3 sequences, 14% of which occur a single time. Of the sample, more than 9.5% is held by the ten largest clones.

The material sequenced was PBMCs from blood, taken roughly 13 days after vaccination. The clonotype comes from a man aged 45-60 years who received an inactivated influenza vaccine. Donor details come from another sample of the same person, matched by shared clones. The sequence is built from TRBV29-1 and TRBJ2-5; the D gene is not confidently resolved. The bases read TGCAGCGTGGGCCGTATACTAGAGACCCAGTACTTC. Its translation reads: CSVGRILETQYF.